Described below is a single T cell receptor beta chain sequence and its context. As yet, its antigen is unknown. These data come from a study of identifying expanded T cells in peripheral blood. General study points: Technical replicates showed 0.9 to 1.5 changed clones; approximately 2 weeks about 16.4; four weeks 19. Clone count variance between roughly two-week samples rose with total template count.

Healthy donors had no documented immune events, such as infections, while sampled. The CDR3 loop spans 16 amino acids. Trimming shortened V by 3 bases and J by 0 bases, and 14 bases separated the two germline ends. Germline V gene sequence: CDR1 LNHDA, CDR2 SQIVND (reference sequence). Assay: immunoSEQ multiplex PCR; the TCRdb copy retains only in-frame clones and omits some. The sample holds around 84,000 clones, about 87% seen once. The rearrangement links TRBV19 to TRBJ1-2; no firm D call. The TCR sequence derives from a person aged 18 to 75 in good health. Sequences were obtained from blood. The DNA for the CDR3 is TGTGCCAGTAGTATCCGGGCGGACGTAGCTAACTATGGCTACACCTTC. Translated, it gives CASSIRADVANYGYTF.